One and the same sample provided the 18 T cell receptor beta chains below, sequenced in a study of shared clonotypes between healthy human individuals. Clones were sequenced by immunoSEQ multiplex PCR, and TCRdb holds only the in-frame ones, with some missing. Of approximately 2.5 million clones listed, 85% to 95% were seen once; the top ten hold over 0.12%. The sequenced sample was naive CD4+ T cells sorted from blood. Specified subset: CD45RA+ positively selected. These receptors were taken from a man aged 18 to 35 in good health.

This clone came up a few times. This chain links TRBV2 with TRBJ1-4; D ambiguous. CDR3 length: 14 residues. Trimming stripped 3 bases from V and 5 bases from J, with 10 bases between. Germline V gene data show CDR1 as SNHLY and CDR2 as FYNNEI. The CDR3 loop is CASSEGRINEKLFF. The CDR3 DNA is TGTGCCAGCAGTGAGGGGAGGATAAATGAAAAACTGTTTTTT.

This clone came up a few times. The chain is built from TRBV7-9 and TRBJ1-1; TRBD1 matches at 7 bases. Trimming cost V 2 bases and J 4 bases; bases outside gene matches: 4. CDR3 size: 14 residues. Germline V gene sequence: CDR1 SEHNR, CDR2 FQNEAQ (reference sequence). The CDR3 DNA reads TGTGCCAGCAGCTTACCAGGGGGATCCACTGAAGCTTTCTTT. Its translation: CASSLPGGSTEAFF.

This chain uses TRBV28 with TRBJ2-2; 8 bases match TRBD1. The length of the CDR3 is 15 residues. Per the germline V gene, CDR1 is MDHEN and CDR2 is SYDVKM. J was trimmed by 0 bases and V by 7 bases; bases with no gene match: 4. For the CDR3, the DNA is TGTGCCAGCACCTCGACAGGGGCGAACACCGGGGAGCTGTTTTTT. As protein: CASTSTGANTGELFF. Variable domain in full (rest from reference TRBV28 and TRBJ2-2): DVKVTQSSRYLVKRTGEKVFLECVQDMDHENMFWYRQDPGLGLRLIYFSYDVKMKEKGDIPEGYSVSREKKERFSLILESASTNQTSMYLCASTSTGANTGELFFGEGSRLTVL.

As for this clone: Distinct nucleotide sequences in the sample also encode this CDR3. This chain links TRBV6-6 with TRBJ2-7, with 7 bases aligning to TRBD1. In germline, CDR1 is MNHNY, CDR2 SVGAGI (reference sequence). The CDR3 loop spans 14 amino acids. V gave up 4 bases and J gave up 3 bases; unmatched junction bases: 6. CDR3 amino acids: CASSSRQGVYEQYF. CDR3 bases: TGTGCCAGCAGTTCTAGACAGGGTGTCTACGAGCAGTACTTC.

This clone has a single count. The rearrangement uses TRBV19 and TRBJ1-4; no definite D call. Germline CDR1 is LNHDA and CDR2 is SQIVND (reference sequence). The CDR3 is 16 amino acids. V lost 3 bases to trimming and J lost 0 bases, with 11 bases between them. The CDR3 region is CASSIVRSTTNEKLFF. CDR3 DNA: TGTGCCAGTAGTATCGTCAGAAGTACAACTAATGAAAAACTGTTTTTT.

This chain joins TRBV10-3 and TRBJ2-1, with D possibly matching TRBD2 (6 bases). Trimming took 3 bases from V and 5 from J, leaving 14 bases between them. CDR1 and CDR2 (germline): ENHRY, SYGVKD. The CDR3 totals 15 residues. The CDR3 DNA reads TGTGCCATCAGTGACCCGGCTAGCGCTAACAATGAGCAGTTCTTC. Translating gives CAISDPASANNEQFF.

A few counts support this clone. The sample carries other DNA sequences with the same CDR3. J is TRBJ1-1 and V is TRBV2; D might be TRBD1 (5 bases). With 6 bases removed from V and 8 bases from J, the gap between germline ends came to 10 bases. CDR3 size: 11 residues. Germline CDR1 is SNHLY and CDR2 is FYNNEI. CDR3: CASREGSEAFF. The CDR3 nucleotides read TGTGCCAGCAGGGAGGGGTCAGAAGCTTTCTTT.

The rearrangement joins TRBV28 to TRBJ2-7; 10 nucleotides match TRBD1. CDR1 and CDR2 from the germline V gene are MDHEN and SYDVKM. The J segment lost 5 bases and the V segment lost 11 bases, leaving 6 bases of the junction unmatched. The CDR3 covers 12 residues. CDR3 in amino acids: CASGTGADEQYF. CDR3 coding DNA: TGTGCCTCGGGGACAGGGGCGGACGAGCAGTACTTC.

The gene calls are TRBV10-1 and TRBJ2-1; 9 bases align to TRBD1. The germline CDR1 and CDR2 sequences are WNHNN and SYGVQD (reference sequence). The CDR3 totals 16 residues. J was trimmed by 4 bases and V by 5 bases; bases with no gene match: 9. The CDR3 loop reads CASSQGGDRVYNEQFF. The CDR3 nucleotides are TGCGCCAGCAGTCAGGGAGGGGACAGGGTTTACAATGAGCAGTTCTTC.

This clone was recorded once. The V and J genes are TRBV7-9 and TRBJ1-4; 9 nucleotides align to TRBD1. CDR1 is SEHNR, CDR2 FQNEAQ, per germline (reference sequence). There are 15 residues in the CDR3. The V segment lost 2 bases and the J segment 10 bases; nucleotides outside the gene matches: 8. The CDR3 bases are TGTGCCAGCAGCTTACGGACAGGGGATTCGGTAAAACTGTTTTTT. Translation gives CASSLRTGDSVKLFF.

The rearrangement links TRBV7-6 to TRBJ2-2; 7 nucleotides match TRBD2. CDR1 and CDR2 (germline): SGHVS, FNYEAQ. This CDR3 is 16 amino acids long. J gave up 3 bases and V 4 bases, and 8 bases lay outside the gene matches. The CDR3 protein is CASSSTRGEDTGELFF. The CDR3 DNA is TGTGCCAGCAGCTCGACCCGGGGGGAGGACACCGGGGAGCTGTTTTTT.

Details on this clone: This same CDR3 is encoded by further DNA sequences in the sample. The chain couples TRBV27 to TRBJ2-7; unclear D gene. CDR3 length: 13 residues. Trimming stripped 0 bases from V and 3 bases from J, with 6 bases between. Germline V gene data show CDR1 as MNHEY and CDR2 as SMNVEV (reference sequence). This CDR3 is CASSLSGGYEQYF. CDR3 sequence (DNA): TGTGCCAGCAGTTTATCGGGCGGCTACGAGCAGTACTTC.

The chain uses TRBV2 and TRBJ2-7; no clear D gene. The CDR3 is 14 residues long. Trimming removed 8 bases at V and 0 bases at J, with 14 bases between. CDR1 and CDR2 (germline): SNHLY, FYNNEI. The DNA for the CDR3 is TGTGCCAGCGCCGGACGCCGAAACTCCTACGAGCAGTACTTC. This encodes CASAGRRNSYEQYF.

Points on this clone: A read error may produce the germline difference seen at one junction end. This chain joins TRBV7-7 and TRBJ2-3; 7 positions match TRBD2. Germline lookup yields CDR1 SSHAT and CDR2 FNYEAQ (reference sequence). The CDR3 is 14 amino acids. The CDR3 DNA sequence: TGTGCTAGCAGCCCGGGGGGAGGCACAGATACGCAGTATTTT. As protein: CASSPGGGTDTQYF.

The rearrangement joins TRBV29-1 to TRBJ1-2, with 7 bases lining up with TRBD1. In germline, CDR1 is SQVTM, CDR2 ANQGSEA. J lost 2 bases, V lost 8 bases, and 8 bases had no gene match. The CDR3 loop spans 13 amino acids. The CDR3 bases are TGCAGCATCCAGGGGGACAAGAACTATGGCTACACCTTC. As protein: CSIQGDKNYGYTF.

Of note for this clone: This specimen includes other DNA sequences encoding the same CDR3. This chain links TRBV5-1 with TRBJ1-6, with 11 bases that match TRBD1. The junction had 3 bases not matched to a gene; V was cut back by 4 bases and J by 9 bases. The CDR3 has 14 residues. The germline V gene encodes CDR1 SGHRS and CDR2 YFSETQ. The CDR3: CASSRDRGGSPLHF. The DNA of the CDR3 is TGCGCCAGCAGCAGGGACAGGGGGGGTTCACCCCTCCACTTT.

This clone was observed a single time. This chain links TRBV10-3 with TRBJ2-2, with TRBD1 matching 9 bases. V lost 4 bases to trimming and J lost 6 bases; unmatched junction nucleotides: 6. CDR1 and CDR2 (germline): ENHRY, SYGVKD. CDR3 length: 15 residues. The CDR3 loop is CAISGTGAVAGELFF. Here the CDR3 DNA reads TGTGCCATCAGTGGGACAGGGGCAGTGGCCGGGGAGCTGTTTTTT.

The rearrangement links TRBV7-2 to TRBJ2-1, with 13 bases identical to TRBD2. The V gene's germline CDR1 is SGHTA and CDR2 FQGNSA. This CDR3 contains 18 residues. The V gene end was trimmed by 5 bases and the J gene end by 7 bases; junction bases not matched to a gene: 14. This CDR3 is CASSPGSGLAGVRNEQFF. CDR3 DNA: TGTGCCAGCAGCCCAGGGTCTGGACTAGCGGGAGTTAGGAATGAGCAGTTCTTC.